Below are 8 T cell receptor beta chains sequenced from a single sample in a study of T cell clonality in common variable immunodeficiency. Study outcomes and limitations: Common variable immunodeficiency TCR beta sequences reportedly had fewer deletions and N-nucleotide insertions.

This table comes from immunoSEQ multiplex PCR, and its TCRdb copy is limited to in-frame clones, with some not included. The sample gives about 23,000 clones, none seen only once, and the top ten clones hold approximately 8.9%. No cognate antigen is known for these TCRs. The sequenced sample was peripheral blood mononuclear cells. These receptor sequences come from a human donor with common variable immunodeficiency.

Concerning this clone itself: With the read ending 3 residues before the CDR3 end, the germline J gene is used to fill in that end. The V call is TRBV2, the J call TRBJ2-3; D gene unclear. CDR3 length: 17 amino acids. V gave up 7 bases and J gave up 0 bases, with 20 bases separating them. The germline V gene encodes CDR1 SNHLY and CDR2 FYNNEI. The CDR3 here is CASTRSASSSSTDTQYF. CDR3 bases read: TGTGCCAGCACCCGGAGCGCTTCCTCCTCTAGCACAGATACG.

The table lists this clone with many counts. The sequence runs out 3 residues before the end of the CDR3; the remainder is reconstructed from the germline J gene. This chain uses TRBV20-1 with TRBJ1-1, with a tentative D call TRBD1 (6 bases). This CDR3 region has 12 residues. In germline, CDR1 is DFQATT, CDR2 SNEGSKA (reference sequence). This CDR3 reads CSASEGDGEAFF. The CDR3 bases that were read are TGCAGTGCTAGTGAGGGGGACGGAGAA.

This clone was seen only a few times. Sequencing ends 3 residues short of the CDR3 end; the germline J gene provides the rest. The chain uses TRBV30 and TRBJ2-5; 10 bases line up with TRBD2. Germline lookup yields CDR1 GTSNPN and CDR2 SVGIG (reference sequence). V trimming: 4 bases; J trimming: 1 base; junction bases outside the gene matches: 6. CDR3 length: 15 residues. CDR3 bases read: TGTGCCTGGACCCGGACTAGCGGTATCCAAGAGACC. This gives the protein CAWTRTSGIQET. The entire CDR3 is CAWTRTSGIQETQYF.

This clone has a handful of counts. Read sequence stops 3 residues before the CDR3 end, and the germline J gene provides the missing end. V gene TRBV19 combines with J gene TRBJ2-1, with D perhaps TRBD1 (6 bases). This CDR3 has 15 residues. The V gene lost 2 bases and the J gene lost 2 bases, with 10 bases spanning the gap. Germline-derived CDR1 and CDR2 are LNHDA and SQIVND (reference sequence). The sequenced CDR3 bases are TGTGCCAGTAGTATAAAGGGGGTCACCTACAATGAG. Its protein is CASSIKGVTYNE. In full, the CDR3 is CASSIKGVTYNEQFF.

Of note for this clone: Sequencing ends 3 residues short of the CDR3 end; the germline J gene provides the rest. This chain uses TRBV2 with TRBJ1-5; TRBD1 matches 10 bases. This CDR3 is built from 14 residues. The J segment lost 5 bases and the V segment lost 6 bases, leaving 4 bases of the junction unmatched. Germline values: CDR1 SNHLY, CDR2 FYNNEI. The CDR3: CASRWDRGDQPQHF. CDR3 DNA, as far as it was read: TGTGCCAGCAGATGGGACAGGGGTGATCAGCCC.

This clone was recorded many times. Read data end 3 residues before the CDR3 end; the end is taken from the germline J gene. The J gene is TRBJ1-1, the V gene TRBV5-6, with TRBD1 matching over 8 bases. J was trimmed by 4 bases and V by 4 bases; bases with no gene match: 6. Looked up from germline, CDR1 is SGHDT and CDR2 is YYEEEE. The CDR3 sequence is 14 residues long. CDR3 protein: CASSAQGARTEAFF. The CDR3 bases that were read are TGTGCCAGCAGCGCCCAGGGGGCGCGCACTGAA.

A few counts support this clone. This CDR3 is CASSLYDSVNTEAFF. The covered CDR3 bases are TGTGCCAGCAGCTTATACGATAGCGTGAACACTGAA. The chain uses TRBV7-3 and TRBJ1-1; D call uncertain. Read data end 3 residues before the CDR3 end; the end is taken from the germline J gene. Germline CDR1 and CDR2: SGHTA and FQGTGA. This CDR3 has 15 residues. The V end was cut by 2 bases, the J end by 0 bases, with 10 bases between.

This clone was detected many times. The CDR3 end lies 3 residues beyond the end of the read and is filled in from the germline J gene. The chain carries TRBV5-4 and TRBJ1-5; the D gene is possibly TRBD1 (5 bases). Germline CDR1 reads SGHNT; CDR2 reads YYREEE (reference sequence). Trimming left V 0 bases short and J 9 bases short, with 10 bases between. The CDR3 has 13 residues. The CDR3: CASSLAGGAPQHF. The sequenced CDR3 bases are TGTGCCAGCAGCTTGGCGGGAGGGGCGCCC.